This T cell receptor (beta chain) came from a study of T cells in Graves' hyperthyroidism and ophthalmopathy. Study results and caveats: Median prediction lead before ophthalmopathy onset was about 6.7 months with the model.

The germline CDR1 and CDR2 sequences are SGHTA and FQGNSA. This CDR3 has 15 amino acids. The V gene end was trimmed by 6 bases and the J gene end by 8 bases; junction bases not matched to a gene: 9. RNA transcripts yielded amplified TCR beta CDR3 regions. An initial round of RT-PCR targeting the TCR CDR3 relied on the HTBI primer set. TCRdb reprocessed the multiplex PCR reads via MiXCR and lists one record per CDR3 protein. The sample records 530,000 or so distinct CDR3 sequences, 35% to 55% being singletons. As regards this clonotype: Its matching antigen is unknown.

This receptor was identified in a woman aged 18-29 years with Graves' hyperthyroidism. Sequenced material: peripheral blood or thyroid tissue (not recorded which). The V gene is TRBV7-2, the J gene TRBJ1-4, with 10 bases lining up with TRBD1. The CDR3 DNA reads as TGTGCCAGCAGTACGTTGACAGGGGGCGCGGAAAAACTGTTTTTT. It is translated as CASSTLTGGAEKLFF.